This T cell receptor (beta chain) derives from a study of long-term antiretroviral therapy in people with HIV. Overall study: The 2015 immediate-ART recommendation was preceded by the earliest samples by about a decade.

The libraries were made with immunoSEQ v3.0 at survey level. Sequenced by immunoSEQ multiplex PCR; TCRdb stores in-frame clones only, minus some. The data hold roughly 28,000 clones, with about 90% observed a single time. The CDR3 is made up of 14 amino acids. V lost 3 bases, J lost 6 bases, and 12 bases lay in between. Germline V gene sequence: CDR1 LNHDA, CDR2 SQIVND (reference sequence). Points on this clone: Its target is unknown.

Study outcomes and limitations: Researchers lacked any data on ART adherence, viral resistance or therapy changes. With ART, diversity went up but was still lower than in transplant donor controls. Relative to control repertoires, HIV repertoires exhibited narrower CDR3 length ranges.

The TCR originated in a woman between 18 and 29 years old with HIV. Sequences were derived from unsorted PBMCs, sampled 1.8 years after starting antiretroviral therapy. The chain joins TRBV19 to TRBJ2-1, with a tentative D call TRBD2 (6 bases). The CDR3 protein is CASSIAGLGNEQFF. As DNA, the CDR3 is TGTGCCAGTAGTATCGCGGGGTTGGGCAATGAGCAGTTCTTC. The variable domain in full, with the rest retrieved from reference TRBV19 and TRBJ2-1, is DGGITQSPKYLFRKEGQNVTLSCEQNLNHDAMYWYRQDPGQGLRLIYYSQIVNDFQKGDIAEGYSVSREKKESFPLTVTSAQKNPTAFYLCASSIAGLGNEQFFGPGTRLTVL.